The clone carrying this TCR beta chain was observed a handful of times. The data were obtained in a study of beta chain features in type 1 diabetes. Germline V lookup: CDR1 GTSNPN, CDR2 SVGIG (reference sequence). The CDR3 runs to 13 residues. Trimming removed 1 base from V and 4 bases from J, with 11 bases in between. Of the isolated RNA, all was reverse transcribed, and so the sequenced material was expressed TCRB transcripts. Produced via immunoSEQ multiplex PCR; TCRdb's table is partial and in-frame only. Altogether approximately 140,000 clones are present, roughly 53% being singletons, with the ten largest covering under 0.45%.

The TCR comes from a man aged 18 to 29 in good health. The chain combines TRBV30 with TRBJ2-7, with a weak D call TRBD2 (5 bases). The specimen sequenced was Tregs from blood. CDR3 loop: CAWSEGLPYEQYF. In DNA form, the CDR3 reads TGTGCCTGGAGTGAAGGACTTCCGTACGAGCAGTACTTC.